The present T cell receptor (beta chain) was sequenced within a study of regulatory T cells in long-lasting Graves disease. Both iRepertoire HTBI primers and Arm-PCR of CDR3 regions were used to build the TCR beta libraries. Each CDR3 protein is one row after TCRdb ran MiXCR on the multiplex PCR reads. The sample contains around 510,000 distinct CDR3 sequences, roughly 20% of which appear only once. Time point reported: persistent/refractory GD, antithyroid drugs over 5 years with positive TRAb. Construction of the TCR library relied on RNA isolated from PBMCs. Graves' disease diagnosis used American Thyroid Association guidelines. Overall study results and limits: The study found TRBV28, TRBJ1-2 and TRBJ2-5 favored in persistent disease.

CDR1 and CDR2 from the germline V gene are KGHDR and SFDVKD. CDR3 length equals 13 residues. Trimming stripped 3 bases from V and 2 bases from J, with 6 bases between. Note on this clonotype: The antigen is not known.

The chain is built from TRBV24-1 and TRBJ1-2; D not resolved. The sequences come from peripheral blood mononuclear cells (PBMCs), collected when the disease was refractory, from a patient treated with antithyroid drugs. This TCR was recovered from a female donor with Graves disease. The CDR3 DNA is TGTGCCACCAGTGATGCGGGAAACTATGGCTACACCTTC. Protein product: CATSDAGNYGYTF.